A single sample gave rise to the 2 T cell receptor beta chains below, sequenced in a study of blood T cell repertoires in COVID-19. Method: immunoSEQ multiplex PCR; TCRdb's copy keeps in-frame clones and lacks some. The data hold about 140,000 clones, with roughly 84% observed a single time. The sample taken for sequencing was PBMCs or T cells enriched from blood (not recorded which). The source is a man between 65 and 80 years old who had been exposed to COVID-19.

The rearrangement joins TRBV5-1 to TRBJ2-3, with 7 nucleotides matching TRBD2. This CDR3 has 17 residues. In germline, CDR1 is SGHRS, CDR2 YFSETQ. The trim removed 1 base at V and 1 base at J, leaving 9 bases unmatched. The DNA of the CDR3 is TGCGCCAGCAGCTTGATGTGGGAGGGCCTTCGCACAGATACGCAGTATTTT. Its protein product is CASSLMWEGLRTDTQYF. The full variable domain, with the rest looked up from reference TRBV5-1 and TRBJ2-3, is KAGVTQTPRYLIKTRGQQVTLSCSPISGHRSVSWYQQTPGQGLQFLFEYFSETQRNKGNFPGRFSGRQFSNSRSEMNVSTLELGDSALYLCASSLMWEGLRTDTQYFGPGTRLTVL.

The chain employs TRBV28 and TRBJ1-3; 8 bases line up with TRBD1. This CDR3 has 16 amino acids. Germline V gives CDR1 MDHEN, CDR2 SYDVKM. V gave up 2 bases and J gave up 0 bases; unmatched junction bases: 3. CDR3 sequence reads: CASSLGTGPSGNTIYF. CDR3 bases: TGTGCCAGCAGTTTAGGGACAGGACCCTCTGGAAACACCATATATTTT.